The present T cell receptor (beta chain) was sequenced within a study of cytomegalovirus exposure and HLA in healthy donors. Turning to this clone: Its antigen is as yet unknown.

The PCR contained 60 Vbeta and 13 Jbeta primers. Assay: immunoSEQ multiplex PCR; the TCRdb copy retains only in-frame clones and omits some. The sample spans 160,000 or so clones; the ten largest clones claim under 2.5%. The germline V gene has CDR1 LGHNT and CDR2 FRNRAP. The CDR3 has 14 residues. Trimming stripped 1 base from V and 5 bases from J, with 11 bases between. General study points: The classifier, whose performance was assessed in both the original and validation cohorts, reportedly diagnosed cytomegalovirus status with high specificity and sensitivity.

This clonotype was obtained from a man in his thirties or forties in good health and CMV-seronegative. Sample: PBMCs. This chain connects TRBV12-5 to TRBJ2-5; no clear D. CDR3 in DNA: TGTGCTAGTGGTTTGGAGTTAGCCCCTGAGACCCAGTACTTC. It translates to CASGLELAPETQYF.